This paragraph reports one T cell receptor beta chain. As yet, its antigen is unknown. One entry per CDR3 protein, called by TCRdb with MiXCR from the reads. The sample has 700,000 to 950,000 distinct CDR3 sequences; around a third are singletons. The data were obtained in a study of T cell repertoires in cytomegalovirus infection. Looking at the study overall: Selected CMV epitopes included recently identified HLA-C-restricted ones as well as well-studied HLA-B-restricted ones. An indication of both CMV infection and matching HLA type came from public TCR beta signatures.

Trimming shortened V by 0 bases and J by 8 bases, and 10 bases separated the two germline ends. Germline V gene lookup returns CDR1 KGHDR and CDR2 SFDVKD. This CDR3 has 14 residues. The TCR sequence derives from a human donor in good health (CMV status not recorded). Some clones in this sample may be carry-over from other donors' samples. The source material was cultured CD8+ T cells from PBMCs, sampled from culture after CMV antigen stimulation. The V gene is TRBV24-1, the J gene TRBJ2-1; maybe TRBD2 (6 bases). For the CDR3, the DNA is TGTGCCACCAGTGATTTGGGGACTCCCTATGAGCAGTTCTTC. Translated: CATSDLGTPYEQFF.